This T cell receptor beta chain was sequenced in a study of blood T cell repertoires in COVID-19. Overall study: There were acute and convalescent COVID-19 samples, and they came from the United States, Italy and Spain. PBMCs, B-cell-depleted T cells, or T cells provided the cDNA or gDNA that made up the material.

The CDR3 sequence is 17 residues long. V was shortened by 5 bases and J by 0 bases, with 19 bases between the two germline ends. Germline-derived CDR1 and CDR2 are MNHNY and SVGAGI (reference sequence). Produced via immunoSEQ multiplex PCR; TCRdb's table is partial and in-frame only. The sample has tens of thousands of clones; roughly 80% are singletons. This chain connects TRBV6-6 to TRBJ1-2; maybe TRBD1 (5 bases). This receptor was taken from a woman aged 55 to 70 with acute or convalescent COVID-19. Sample: peripheral blood. The CDR3 spells CASSRTRLDSANYGYTF. The CDR3 DNA sequence: TGTGCCAGCAGTCGCACCCGCTTAGACAGCGCTAACTATGGCTACACCTTC.